This T cell receptor (beta chain) was obtained from a study of tumor-infiltrating lymphocytes in oesophageal squamous cell carcinoma. TCRdb reanalysed the PCR reads using MiXCR and keeps one entry per CDR3 protein. The sample records over 8,000 distinct CDR3 sequences, under 70% being singletons. Germline V gene sequence: CDR1 SGHVS, CDR2 FQNEAQ. Trimming shortened V by 6 bases and J by 1 base, and 15 bases separated the two germline ends. The CDR3 totals 15 residues. This TCR was sampled from a female donor with esophageal squamous cell carcinoma. Specimen: esophageal tumor tissue. The genes are TRBV7-8 and TRBJ2-5, with D tentatively TRBD1 or TRBD2 (5 bases each). CDR3 sequence: CASRKGTVIQETQYF. The CDR3 DNA reads as TGTGCCAGCAGAAAAGGGACGGTCATCCAAGAGACCCAGTACTTC.